Listed below are T cell receptor beta chains from one sample, sequenced in a study of OX40 agonist ivuxolimab in advanced cancers. TCRdb's copy holds only in-frame clones and misses some; the assay was immunoSEQ multiplex PCR. The sample records fewer than 100,000 clones, roughly 87% being singletons. This sample comprised CD4+ or CD8+ T cells sorted from blood, obtained in a trial of the OX40 agonist ivuxolimab. Source of these receptors: an adult with an advanced solid tumor such as melanoma, head and neck, liver or kidney cancer. Both conserved end residues are part of each CDR3. The order of the fields is D gene, J gene, V gene, clone size, CDR3 DNA, CDR3 protein. D genes are given only for firm matches. Clone size is shown for a subset of rows, as once, few, many or a class of expanded clone.

d_call: -; j_call: TRBJ2-5; v_call: TRBV9; clone_size: -; cdr3_nt: TGTGCCAGCAGCCAACAGGGGAGGGAGACCCAGTACTTC; cdr3_aa: CASSQQGRETQYF
d_call: TRBD1; j_call: TRBJ2-3; v_call: TRBV19; clone_size: -; cdr3_nt: TGTGCCAGTAGTATGGAGGCAGGGGGAGGCACAGATACGCAGTATTTT; cdr3_aa: CASSMEAGGGTDTQYF
d_call: -; j_call: TRBJ2-1; v_call: TRBV20-1; clone_size: -; cdr3_nt: TGCAGTGCCCAGAGGGGCTGGGAGCAGTTCTTC; cdr3_aa: CSAQRGWEQFF
d_call: TRBD1; j_call: TRBJ1-2; v_call: TRBV4-1; clone_size: -; cdr3_nt: TGCGCCAGCAGCCAGGTGGGACAGGGGGGCAGTTGGGGCTACACCTTC; cdr3_aa: CASSQVGQGGSWGYTF
d_call: -; j_call: TRBJ1-1; v_call: TRBV10-3; clone_size: few; cdr3_nt: TGTGCCATCAGTGACCCCTTAGACAGCAGCACTGAAGCTTTCTTT; cdr3_aa: CAISDPLDSSTEAFF
d_call: -; j_call: TRBJ2-1; v_call: TRBV5-4; clone_size: -; cdr3_nt: TGTGCCAGCAGCTCGCTCTCCAGCGGCTACAATGAGCAGTTCTTC; cdr3_aa: CASSSLSSGYNEQFF
d_call: TRBD1; j_call: TRBJ2-5; v_call: TRBV7-6; clone_size: -; cdr3_nt: TGTGCCAGCAGCTTGGACAGGGGGCATTTAGGGGAGACCCAGTACTTC; cdr3_aa: CASSLDRGHLGETQYF
d_call: -; j_call: TRBJ1-2; v_call: TRBV6-5; clone_size: -; cdr3_nt: TGTGCCAGCAGGCCACAGGGTGCGCGTATCTATGGCTACACCTTC; cdr3_aa: CASRPQGARIYGYTF
d_call: -; j_call: TRBJ1-2; v_call: TRBV18; clone_size: -; cdr3_nt: TGTGCCAGCTCCCCCGAATCAACCGGCTATGGCTACACCTTC; cdr3_aa: CASSPESTGYGYTF
d_call: TRBD2; j_call: TRBJ2-5; v_call: TRBV6-1; clone_size: -; cdr3_nt: TGTGCCAGCAGTGACCTCAGGAGCGGGGCCCAAGAGACCCAGTACTTC; cdr3_aa: CASSDLRSGAQETQYF
d_call: TRBD1; j_call: TRBJ1-4; v_call: TRBV4-1; clone_size: -; cdr3_nt: TGCGCCAGCAGCCAACGGGACAGCAATGAAAAACTGTTTTTT; cdr3_aa: CASSQRDSNEKLFF
d_call: TRBD1; j_call: TRBJ1-2; v_call: TRBV5-4; clone_size: -; cdr3_nt: TGTGCCAGCAGCTTAGAGGGGGCCGGCTACACCTTC; cdr3_aa: CASSLEGAGYTF
d_call: TRBD1; j_call: TRBJ1-4; v_call: TRBV28; clone_size: -; cdr3_nt: TGTGCCAGCAGTTCCGCCGACAGGGGCAGTGAAAAACTGTTTTTT; cdr3_aa: CASSSADRGSEKLFF
d_call: TRBD1; j_call: TRBJ1-4; v_call: TRBV7-9; clone_size: -; cdr3_nt: TGTGCCAGCAGCCGCGGGACAGGGGCAGGTGAAAAACTGTTTTTT; cdr3_aa: CASSRGTGAGEKLFF
d_call: -; j_call: TRBJ1-2; v_call: TRBV6-4; clone_size: -; cdr3_nt: TGTGCCAGCAGTGCTCAGGGCAAGGGCGGCTATGGCTACACCTTC; cdr3_aa: CASSAQGKGGYGYTF
d_call: -; j_call: TRBJ2-7; v_call: TRBV30; clone_size: -; cdr3_nt: TGTGCCTGGGGCGGGACACCGCAGTACTTC; cdr3_aa: CAWGGTPQYF
d_call: -; j_call: TRBJ1-5; v_call: TRBV4-1; clone_size: -; cdr3_nt: TGCGCCAGCAGCCAAGACCCCCAACAGCCCCAGCATTTT; cdr3_aa: CASSQDPQQPQHF
d_call: -; j_call: TRBJ1-2; v_call: TRBV28; clone_size: -; cdr3_nt: TGTGCCAGCACCAGAGGGGCAGGAAGAAACTATGGCTACACCTTC; cdr3_aa: CASTRGAGRNYGYTF
d_call: TRBD1; j_call: TRBJ1-2; v_call: TRBV19; clone_size: -; cdr3_nt: TGTGCCAGTAGTCGACAGGGGAGGGTCTATGGCTACACCTTC; cdr3_aa: CASSRQGRVYGYTF
d_call: -; j_call: TRBJ1-1; v_call: TRBV6-6; clone_size: -; cdr3_nt: TGTGCCAGCAGTTCGGGCCGCCAGTTTGAAGCTTTCTTT; cdr3_aa: CASSSGRQFEAFF
d_call: -; j_call: TRBJ2-1; v_call: TRBV7-2; clone_size: -; cdr3_nt: TGTGCCAGCAGCTTAGTTTTAGGCTCACCCCAGAGCAATGAGCAGTTCTTC; cdr3_aa: CASSLVLGSPQSNEQFF
d_call: -; j_call: TRBJ2-3; v_call: TRBV5-4; clone_size: -; cdr3_nt: TGTGCCAGCAGCTTGAGGACAGATACGCAGTATTTT; cdr3_aa: CASSLRTDTQYF
d_call: -; j_call: TRBJ2-3; v_call: TRBV4-3; clone_size: -; cdr3_nt: TGCGCCAGCAGCCAAGATCCGTTCGCAGATACGCAGTATTTT; cdr3_aa: CASSQDPFADTQYF
d_call: TRBD1; j_call: TRBJ2-7; v_call: TRBV5-4; clone_size: -; cdr3_nt: TGTGCCAGCAGCCGGGACAGGGTGCCCTACGAGCAGTACTTC; cdr3_aa: CASSRDRVPYEQYF
d_call: -; j_call: TRBJ1-5; v_call: TRBV15; clone_size: -; cdr3_nt: TGTGCCACCAGCAGAGGATTGGGGCTGGGGAATCAGCCCCAGCATTTT; cdr3_aa: CATSRGLGLGNQPQHF
d_call: -; j_call: TRBJ2-1; v_call: TRBV18; clone_size: -; cdr3_nt: TGTGCCAGCTCACCACGCGAGGGAGAGCAGTTCTTC; cdr3_aa: CASSPREGEQFF
d_call: TRBD2; j_call: TRBJ2-3; v_call: TRBV5-1; clone_size: -; cdr3_nt: TGCGCCAGCATCCCCCCCCTAGCGGGGGCTGAGCCAGATACGCAGTATTTT; cdr3_aa: CASIPPLAGAEPDTQYF